This is a list of T cell receptor beta chains from one sample in a study of spatial heterogeneity in lung cancer. TCRdb reanalysed the 5' RACE reads using MiXCR and keeps one entry per CDR3 protein. The data hold more than 65,000 distinct CDR3 sequences, with around 7.8% observed a single time. The sequenced sample was PBMCs, obtained at surgery. Every receptor here comes from a male donor with early-stage non-small cell lung cancer. Both conserved end residues are part of each CDR3. A D gene is named only where the DNA matches it firmly. For some rows the clone size is stated as once, few or many, or as a class when expanded; others skip it.

CDR3nt | CDR3aa | d_gene | abundance | j_gene | v_gene
TGTGCCACCTCCTCGCTGGGGATTGAAGCTTTCTTT | CATSSLGIEAFF | . | . | TRBJ1-1 | TRBV28
TGTGCCAGCAGCTCTCCGGGACTTACGCAGTATTTT | CASSSPGLTQYF | . | few | TRBJ2-3 | TRBV7-2
TGCAGTGCCCATTACAGGGGTAATGAGCAGTTCTTC | CSAHYRGNEQFF | TRBD1 | many | TRBJ2-1 | TRBV20-1
TGTGCCAGCAGTGAGGCCGGGGAGACCCAGTACTTC | CASSEAGETQYF | . | . | TRBJ2-5 | TRBV6-1
TGTGCCAGCAGCCCCCTCAGGGGAAACACCATATATTTT | CASSPLRGNTIYF | . | many | TRBJ1-3 | TRBV7-9
TGTGCCAGCAGTTCCTCCTCGGGGGAGGCGTCCTACGAGCAGTACTTC | CASSSSSGEASYEQYF | . | many | TRBJ2-7 | TRBV27
TGTGCCAGCACTTGGGACAGGAGCTCCTACGAGCAGTACTTC | CASTWDRSSYEQYF | TRBD1 | many | TRBJ2-7 | TRBV2
TGTGCCAGCAGCCAAGCGGGAGAAGGCACAGATACGCAGTATTTT | CASSQAGEGTDTQYF | . | . | TRBJ2-3 | TRBV3-1
TGTGCCAGCAGCTTATCCGATTCTCCGAATGAGCAGTTCTTC | CASSLSDSPNEQFF | . | . | TRBJ2-1 | TRBV12-3/TRBV12-4
TGTGCCAGCACTATGACAGGGGACGAGCAGTACTTC | CASTMTGDEQYF | TRBD1 | few | TRBJ2-7 | TRBV6-6
TGTGCCAGCAGCTTAATGTCGAGGGGCGGGCCAGACTACAATGAGCAGTTCTTC | CASSLMSRGGPDYNEQFF | . | many | TRBJ2-1 | TRBV7-6
TGCAGTGTGCCGCAGGCTAACTATGGCTACACCTTC | CSVPQANYGYTF | . | many | TRBJ1-2 | TRBV20-1
TGTGCCATCAGTTCGAGTGCTCGTGAGCAGTACTTC | CAISSSAREQYF | . | few | TRBJ2-7 | TRBV10-3
TGTGCCAGCAGGGGCAGGGGGTCCTCCGGGGAGCTGTTTTTT | CASRGRGSSGELFF | TRBD1 | few | TRBJ2-2 | TRBV6-1